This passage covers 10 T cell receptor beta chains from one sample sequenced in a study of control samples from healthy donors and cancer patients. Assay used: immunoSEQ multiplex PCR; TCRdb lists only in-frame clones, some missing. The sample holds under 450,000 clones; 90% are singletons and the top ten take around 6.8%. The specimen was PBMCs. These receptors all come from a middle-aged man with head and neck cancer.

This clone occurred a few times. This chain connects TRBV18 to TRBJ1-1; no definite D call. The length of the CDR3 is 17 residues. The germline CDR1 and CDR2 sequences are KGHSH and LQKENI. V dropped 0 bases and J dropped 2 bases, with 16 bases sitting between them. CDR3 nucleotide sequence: TGTGCCAGCTCACCACCGCGTGTGGGTGGCGGAAACACTGAAGCTTTCTTT. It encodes CASSPPRVGGGNTEAFF.

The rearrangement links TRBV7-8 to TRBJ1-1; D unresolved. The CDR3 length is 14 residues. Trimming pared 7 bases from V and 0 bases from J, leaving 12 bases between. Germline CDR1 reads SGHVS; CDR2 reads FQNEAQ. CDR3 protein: CASTEHGMNTEAFF. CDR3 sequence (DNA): TGTGCCAGCACCGAGCACGGAATGAACACTGAAGCTTTCTTT.

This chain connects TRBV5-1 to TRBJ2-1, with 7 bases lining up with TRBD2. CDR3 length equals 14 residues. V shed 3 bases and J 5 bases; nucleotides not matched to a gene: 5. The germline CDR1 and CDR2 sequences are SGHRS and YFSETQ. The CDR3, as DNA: TGCGCCAGCAGCTCCGGGGGGTGGGACAATGAGCAGTTCTTC. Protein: CASSSGGWDNEQFF.

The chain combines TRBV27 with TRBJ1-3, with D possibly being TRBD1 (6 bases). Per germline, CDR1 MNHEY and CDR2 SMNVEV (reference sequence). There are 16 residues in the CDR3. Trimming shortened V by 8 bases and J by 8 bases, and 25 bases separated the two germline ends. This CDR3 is CASRPWGTGQNHTIYF. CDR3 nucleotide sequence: TGTGCCAGCCGTCCCTGGGGCACAGGGCAAAATCACACCATATATTTT.

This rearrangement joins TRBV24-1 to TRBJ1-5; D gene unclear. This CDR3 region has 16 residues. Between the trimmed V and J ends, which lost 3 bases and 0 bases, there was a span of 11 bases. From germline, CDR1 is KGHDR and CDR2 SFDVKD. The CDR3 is CATSDENRGSNQPQHF. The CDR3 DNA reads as TGTGCCACCAGTGATGAGAATCGAGGTAGCAATCAGCCCCAGCATTTT.

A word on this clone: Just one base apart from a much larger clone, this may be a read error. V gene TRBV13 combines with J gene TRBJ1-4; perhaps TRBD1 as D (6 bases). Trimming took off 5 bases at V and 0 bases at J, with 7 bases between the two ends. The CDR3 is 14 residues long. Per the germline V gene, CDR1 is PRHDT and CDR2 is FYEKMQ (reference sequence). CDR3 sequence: CASSRGATNEKLFF. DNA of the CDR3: TGTGCCAGCAGCAGGGGGGCAACTAATGAAAAACTGTTTTTT.

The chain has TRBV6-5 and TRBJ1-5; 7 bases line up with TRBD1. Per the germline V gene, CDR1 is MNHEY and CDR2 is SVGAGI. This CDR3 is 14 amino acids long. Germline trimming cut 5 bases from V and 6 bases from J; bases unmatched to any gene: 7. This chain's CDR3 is CASSPTTGFQPQHF. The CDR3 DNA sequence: TGTGCCAGCAGTCCCACGACAGGGTTTCAGCCCCAGCATTTT.

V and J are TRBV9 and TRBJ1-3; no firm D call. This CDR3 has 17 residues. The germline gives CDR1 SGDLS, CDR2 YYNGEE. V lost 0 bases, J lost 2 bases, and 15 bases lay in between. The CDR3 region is CASSVAPQGVPGNTIYF. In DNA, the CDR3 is TGTGCCAGCAGCGTAGCACCCCAAGGCGTCCCTGGAAACACCATATATTTT.

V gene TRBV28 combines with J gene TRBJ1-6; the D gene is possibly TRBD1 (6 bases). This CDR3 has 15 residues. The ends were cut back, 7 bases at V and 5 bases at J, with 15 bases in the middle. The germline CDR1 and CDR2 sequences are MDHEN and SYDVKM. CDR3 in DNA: TGTGCCAGCACATACGCGGGGGCGGATAATTCACCCCTCCACTTT. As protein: CASTYAGADNSPLHF.

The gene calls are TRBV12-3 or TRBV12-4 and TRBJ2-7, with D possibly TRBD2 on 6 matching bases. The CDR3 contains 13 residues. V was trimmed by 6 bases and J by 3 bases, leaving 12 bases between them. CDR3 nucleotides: TGTGCCAGCAGCGGAGGGTTAGGCTACGAGCAGTACTTC. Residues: CASSGGLGYEQYF.